Each of the 11 T cell receptor beta chains below was sequenced from the same sample in a study of T cells in Graves' hyperthyroidism and ophthalmopathy. It was RNA transcripts that yielded the amplified TCR beta CDR3 regions. The TCR CDR3 was amplified in a first-round RT-PCR using the HTBI primer set. TCRdb called the multiplex PCR reads again in MiXCR, with one record for every CDR3 protein. The data show about 95,000 distinct CDR3 sequences, around 40% seen once. The sequenced sample consisted of peripheral blood or thyroid tissue (not recorded which). The receptors here all came from a woman aged 30 to 39 with Graves' hyperthyroidism.

This clonotype occurred once. At one end, the junction sequence differs from germline, possibly due to a read error. This rearrangement joins TRBV10-3 to TRBJ1-1; 10 bases align to TRBD1. Per the germline V gene, CDR1 is ENHRY and CDR2 is SYGVKD. The CDR3 length is 15 residues. The CDR3 loop is CAINRGQGLGTEASF. In nucleotides, the CDR3 is TGTGCCATCAATAGGGGACAGGGGTTGGGCACTGAAGCGTCCTTT.

There are many counts of this clonotype. The V and J genes are TRBV5-1 and TRBJ1-2; no definite D call. Trimming stripped 1 base from V and 2 bases from J, with 6 bases between. CDR3 length equals 13 residues. From germline, CDR1 is SGHRS and CDR2 YFSETQ. This CDR3 reads CASSLTHNYGYTF. DNA for the CDR3: TGCGCCAGCAGCTTGACTCACAACTATGGCTACACCTTC.

In this sample, this clonotype turned up once. The chain recombines TRBV2 with TRBJ1-4, with a possible D match to TRBD1 (6 bases). This CDR3 region has 15 residues. Germline loops: CDR1 SNHLY, CDR2 FYNNEI. V was shortened by 3 bases and J by 7 bases, with 15 bases between the two germline ends. The CDR3 DNA is TGTGCCAGCAGTGACGTGGGGGGCCGGGTTGAAAAACTGTTTTTT. It translates to CASSDVGGRVEKLFF.

This chain joins TRBV15 and TRBJ2-6; possibly TRBD1 for D (5 bases). Trimming stripped 0 bases from V and 0 bases from J, with 6 bases between. The germline V gene encodes CDR1 LNHNV and CDR2 YYDKDF (reference sequence). This CDR3 spans 16 amino acids. The CDR3 protein is CATSRDRGSGANVLTF. The CDR3 bases are TGTGCCACCAGCAGAGATAGGGGCTCTGGGGCCAACGTCCTGACTTTC.

This clonotype showed up just a few times. The V call is TRBV7-9, the J call TRBJ2-5; D not resolved. Germline lookup yields CDR1 SEHNR and CDR2 FQNEAQ (reference sequence). The ends were cut back, 3 bases at V and 0 bases at J, with 2 bases in the middle. The CDR3 runs to 12 residues. CDR3 sequence (DNA): TGTGCCAGCAGCTTTTACCAAGAGACCCAGTACTTC. This codes for CASSFYQETQYF.

This clonotype was seen ten or more times. The gene calls are TRBV5-6 and TRBJ2-7, with a tentative D call TRBD2 (6 bases). The germline V and J ends were trimmed by 0 bases and 1 base, with 17 bases remaining between them. Germline V gene sequence: CDR1 SGHDT, CDR2 YYEEEE. The CDR3 sequence is 17 residues long. CDR3 nucleotides: TGTGCCAGCAGCTTGGTCCTAGCGAGAGTAAGGTCCTACGAGCAGTACTTC. Encoded protein: CASSLVLARVRSYEQYF.

This clonotype has ten or more counts. V is TRBV24-1 and J is TRBJ2-5; D tentatively fits TRBD1 or TRBD2 (5 bases each). This CDR3 contains 15 residues. The V and J ends lost 3 bases and 7 bases respectively, with 17 bases between them. Looked up from germline, CDR1 is KGHDR and CDR2 is SFDVKD. In nucleotides, the CDR3 is TGTGCCACCAGTGATCTGGGACCCGAGCTGGGGACCCAGTACTTC. The encoded protein is CATSDLGPELGTQYF.

On this clonotype: With a much larger clone just one base away, this may be a read error. The chain is built from TRBV28 and TRBJ1-5; D is perhaps TRBD1 (6 bases). V was trimmed by 11 bases and J by 4 bases, leaving 15 bases between them. Germline loops: CDR1 MDHEN, CDR2 SYDVKM. The CDR3 is made up of 13 amino acids. The CDR3 DNA reads TGTGCCGGCACTCGGACAGCTAATCAGCCCCAGCATTTT. It is translated as CAGTRTANQPQHF.

This clonotype was seen at least ten times. The genes are TRBV10-2 and TRBJ2-7, with 12 bases aligning to TRBD2. With 5 bases clipped from V and 0 bases from J, the junction kept 8 bases outside the gene matches. This CDR3 spans 17 amino acids. The germline V gene encodes CDR1 WSHSY and CDR2 SAAADI. This chain's CDR3 is CASSMGLAGLSSYEQYF. The DNA for the CDR3 is TGCGCCAGCAGTATGGGACTAGCGGGTTTAAGCTCCTACGAGCAGTACTTC.

This clonotype was observed many times. V is TRBV7-2 and J is TRBJ1-2; D possibly corresponds to TRBD1 (6 bases). The CDR3 has 14 residues. V lost 5 bases and J lost 8, with 18 bases in between. Germline CDR1 SGHTA, CDR2 FQGNSA. CDR3 in amino acids: CASSPGQRIRGYTF. CDR3 nucleotide sequence: TGTGCCAGCAGCCCCGGACAGCGTATCCGAGGCTACACCTTC.

The chain recombines TRBV2 with TRBJ1-5, with a tentative D call TRBD1 (6 bases). This CDR3 is 13 amino acids long. Trimming shortened V by 7 bases and J by 1 base, and 8 bases separated the two germline ends. The germline gives CDR1 SNHLY, CDR2 FYNNEI. CDR3 sequence reads: CASIQGSNQPQHF. CDR3 in DNA: TGTGCCAGCATTCAGGGGAGCAATCAGCCCCAGCATTTT.